The 29 T cell receptor beta chains in this list originate from one sample, sequenced in a study of blood T cells in healthy people across ages. Using a J-beta primer mix together with a sample-barcoded 5' primer, a second PCR was run for about 6 to 12 cycles. TCRdb analysed the 5' RACE reads with MiXCR anew, one entry per CDR3 protein. The sample lists approximately 800,000 distinct CDR3 sequences, 20% to 30% seen once, with under 4% in the top ten. This sample also belongs to another study, concerning T cells of mothers and their children.

Sequencing was carried out using blood. The receptors were sampled from a boy aged 5-17 years in good health.

V gene TRBV29-1 combines with J gene TRBJ2-7; no reliable D call. In germline, CDR1 is SQVTM, CDR2 ANQGSEA. Trimming pared 5 bases from V and 5 bases from J, leaving 10 bases between. This CDR3 is built from 11 residues. In DNA form, the CDR3 reads TGCAGCGTTCGGGTTTGGGACGAGCAGTACTTC. Translated, it gives CSVRVWDEQYF.

The chain recombines TRBV9 with TRBJ2-5, with unresolved D. V lost 4 bases and J 3 bases, leaving 10 bases between the germline ends. Germline V lookup: CDR1 SGDLS, CDR2 YYNGEE. This CDR3 is built from 13 residues. The CDR3 DNA follows: TGTGCCAGCAGCACTCGACTGAAAGAGACCCAGTACTTC. Translation: CASSTRLKETQYF.

The V gene is TRBV7-9, the J gene TRBJ2-7; the D gene is possibly TRBD1 (7 bases). Germline values: CDR1 SEHNR, CDR2 FQNEAQ (reference sequence). The CDR3 runs 16 residues. Trimming cost V 1 base and J 3 bases, with 16 bases left between them. CDR3 in amino acids: CASSLGTAGGIYEQYF. Written as DNA, the CDR3 is TGTGCCAGCAGCTTAGGAACGGCAGGGGGGATCTACGAGCAGTACTTC.

This clonotype was counted between two and nine times. A read error may account for a junction end that differs from germline. The rearrangement links TRBV7-2 to TRBJ1-5; D is unresolved. The germline V gene encodes CDR1 SGHTA and CDR2 FQGNSA. This CDR3 is built from 15 residues. The CDR3 DNA sequence: TGTGCCGGCAGCTTAGGTCAGACCTCCAATCAGCCCCAGCATTTT. It specifies CAGSLGQTSNQPQHF.

The J gene is TRBJ2-5, the V gene TRBV7-9; 8 nucleotides match TRBD1. This CDR3 has 13 residues. J gave up 5 bases and V 5 bases, and 4 bases lay outside the gene matches. Per the germline V gene, CDR1 is SEHNR and CDR2 is FQNEAQ (reference sequence). As DNA, the CDR3 is TGTGCCAGCAGCGCGGACAGGGAGGAGACCCAGTACTTC. Translated: CASSADREETQYF.

This clonotype showed up just a few times. The chain has TRBV2 and TRBJ2-7; D remains unclear. CDR1 SNHLY and CDR2 FYNNEI come from the germline V gene. Trimming took 3 bases from V and 2 from J, leaving 11 bases between them. The CDR3 is 14 amino acids. This chain's CDR3 is CASSDSMLPYEQYF. DNA of the CDR3: TGTGCCAGCAGTGACTCAATGCTCCCCTACGAGCAGTACTTC. The entire variable domain, with the rest obtained from reference TRBV2 and TRBJ2-7, is as follows: EPEVTQTPSHQVTQMGQEVILRCVPISNHLYFYWYRQILGQKVEFLVSFYNNEISEKSEIFDDQFSVERPDGSNFTLKIRSTKLEDSAMYFCASSDSMLPYEQYFGPGTRLTVT.

CDR3 sequence: CASSQTLAGVYNEQFF. CDR3 coding DNA: TGCGCCAGCAGCCAGACACTAGCGGGGGTTTACAATGAGCAGTTCTTC. The chain couples TRBV4-1 to TRBJ2-1, with 11 bases lining up with TRBD2. With 3 bases clipped from V and 4 bases from J, the junction kept 5 bases outside the gene matches. CDR3 length: 16 amino acids. CDR1 MGHRA and CDR2 YSYEKL come from the germline V gene.

This chain links TRBV12-3 or TRBV12-4 with TRBJ2-7; 8 bases align to TRBD2. The last part of the DNA fits TRBJ2-1 better; the J call may be wrong. The CDR3 totals 14 residues. CDR3 sequence: CASSTIGGAGEQFF. The DNA of the CDR3 is TGTGCCAGCAGTACCATCGGGGGGGCGGGTGAGCAGTTCTTC.

This clonotype appeared a few times. The chain joins TRBV28 to TRBJ1-1; D perhaps matches TRBD1 (6 bases). In germline, CDR1 is MDHEN, CDR2 SYDVKM. V dropped 7 bases and J dropped 4 bases, with 16 bases sitting between them. This CDR3 has 14 amino acids. CDR3 sequence: CASTLRGGITEAFF. The CDR3 DNA reads as TGTGCCAGCACCCTCCGAGGGGGGATCACTGAAGCTTTCTTT.

The rearrangement uses TRBV28 and TRBJ2-5, with a weak D call TRBD1 (5 bases). TRBJ2-7 matches the DNA end more closely, so the J call is doubtful. Germline CDR1 and CDR2: MDHEN and SYDVKM. This CDR3 spans 14 amino acids. This CDR3 reads CASSPSQVPYEQYF. CDR3 nucleotide sequence: TGTGCCAGCAGTCCTTCACAGGTCCCCTACGAGCAGTACTTC.

The chain couples TRBV6-6 to TRBJ2-4; 10 nucleotides agree with TRBD1. Germline CDR1 and CDR2: MNHNY and SVGAGI (reference sequence). CDR3 length: 17 residues. The junction had 7 bases not matched to a gene; V was cut back by 4 bases and J by 1 base. CDR3 region: CASSSTGGGLAKNIQYF. In DNA form, the CDR3 reads TGTGCCAGCAGTTCGACAGGGGGCGGACTCGCCAAAAACATTCAGTACTTC.

This clonotype was recorded a few times. V gene TRBV5-1 combines with J gene TRBJ2-5; a weak D match, TRBD1 (6 bases). This CDR3 has 15 residues. The germline V and J ends were trimmed by 2 bases and 0 bases, with 11 bases remaining between them. Germline V lookup: CDR1 SGHRS, CDR2 YFSETQ. The CDR3 spells CASSFQRDNQETQYF. The CDR3 coding sequence is TGCGCCAGCAGCTTCCAACGGGACAACCAAGAGACCCAGTACTTC.

V is TRBV6-5 and J is TRBJ1-1; D is undetermined. There are 14 residues in the CDR3. Germline values: CDR1 MNHEY, CDR2 SVGAGI. With 0 bases removed from V and 4 bases from J, the gap between germline ends came to 9 bases. This CDR3 reads CASSYSLSPTEAFF. The CDR3 DNA sequence: TGTGCCAGCAGTTACTCCCTATCTCCCACTGAAGCTTTCTTT.

The chain joins TRBV11-2 to TRBJ2-5, with D possibly being TRBD2 (6 bases). The DNA end favors TRBJ2-7, so the J call may be wrong. Germline-derived CDR1 and CDR2 are SGHAT and FQNNGV. The CDR3 has 16 residues. The CDR3 reads CASSLRDVGAGYEQYF. In DNA, the CDR3 is TGTGCCAGCAGCTTGCGGGATGTCGGGGCGGGCTACGAGCAGTACTTC.

In its sample, this clonotype was seen a few times. The J gene is TRBJ1-6, the V gene TRBV4-3; no firm D call. Looked up from germline, CDR1 is LGHNA and CDR2 is YSLEER. Trimming took off 0 bases at V and 7 bases at J, with 7 bases between the two ends. The CDR3 contains 14 residues. CDR3 in amino acids: CASSQEPGNSPLHF. CDR3 DNA: TGCGCCAGCAGCCAAGAGCCAGGCAATTCACCCCTCCACTTT.

In this sample, this clonotype turned up a few times. CDR3 loop: CASRGLETDTQYF. The DNA for the CDR3 is TGTGCCAGCAGGGGCCTAGAGACAGATACGCAGTATTTT. This rearrangement joins TRBV27 to TRBJ2-3, with no clear D. Trimming took off 6 bases at V and 3 bases at J, with 10 bases between the two ends. CDR1 and CDR2 (germline): MNHEY, SMNVEV (reference sequence). The CDR3 loop spans 13 amino acids.

This clonotype was counted between two and nine times. V and J are TRBV7-2 and TRBJ1-1; D is possibly TRBD1 (5 bases). Looked up from germline, CDR1 is SGHTA and CDR2 is FQGNSA. Between the trimmed V and J ends, which lost 3 bases and 5 bases, there was a span of 13 bases. The CDR3 is 14 amino acids. CDR3 amino acids: CASSLDTSGTEAFF. The CDR3 DNA reads as TGTGCCAGCAGCTTGGACACGTCAGGGACTGAAGCTTTCTTT.

The rearrangement links TRBV4-3 to TRBJ1-2; D call uncertain. This CDR3 contains 17 residues. Germline CDR1 is LGHNA and CDR2 is YSLEER. The V end was cut by 1 base, the J end by 4 bases, with 19 bases between. CDR3 in amino acids: CASSQANIGPLGYGYTF. The CDR3 DNA reads as TGCGCCAGCAGCCAAGCGAATATAGGGCCCCTTGGCTATGGCTACACCTTC.

This clonotype has just a few counts. This chain links TRBV21-1 with TRBJ1-1; the table gives TRBD1 as D, unverified against the DNA. TRBV21-1 is deemed a pseudogene. The length of the CDR3 is 14 residues. The CDR3 here is CASSTRTEDTEAFF. The CDR3 DNA follows: TGTGCCAGCAGCACCAGGACAGAAGACACTGAAGCTTTCTTT.

This chain connects TRBV28 to TRBJ2-3; weak D call: TRBD2 (6 bases). The V gene's germline CDR1 is MDHEN and CDR2 SYDVKM. The ends were cut back, 6 bases at V and 7 bases at J, with 11 bases in the middle. The CDR3 is 12 amino acids. The CDR3 bases are TGTGCCAGCAGCCCCGGACTAAATACGCAGTATTTT. Its translation is CASSPGLNTQYF.

This clonotype was counted only a few times. This sequence joins TRBV4-1 and TRBJ1-5; D is ambiguous. Germline loops: CDR1 MGHRA, CDR2 YSYEKL. The V and J ends lost 3 bases and 1 base respectively, with 10 bases between them. CDR3 size: 15 residues. The CDR3 DNA is TGCGCCAGCAGCCATGTGGATTTGAGCAATCAGCCCCAGCATTTT. This sequence encodes CASSHVDLSNQPQHF.

This clonotype was counted a few times. The genes are TRBV27 and TRBJ2-6; no definite D call. With 4 bases removed from V and 0 bases from J, the gap between germline ends came to 10 bases. Looked up from germline, CDR1 is MNHEY and CDR2 is SMNVEV (reference sequence). CDR3 length equals 16 residues. The DNA of the CDR3 is TGTGCCAGCAGTTCACAAAGATACTCTGGGGCCAACGTCCTGACTTTC. This translates into CASSSQRYSGANVLTF.

The rearrangement uses TRBV9 and TRBJ2-3, with D maybe TRBD2 (6 bases). The CDR3 runs to 15 residues. Trimming took 4 bases from V and 2 from J, leaving 14 bases between them. From germline, CDR1 is SGDLS and CDR2 YYNGEE. The CDR3 protein is CASSPLGGVTDTQYF. CDR3 in DNA: TGTGCCAGCAGCCCCTTGGGGGGAGTCACAGATACGCAGTATTTT.

This clonotype was seen repeatedly, ten times or more. The chain carries TRBV5-6 and TRBJ2-1, with 12 bases lining up with TRBD2. After removal of 4 bases from V and 7 bases from J, the junction contained 12 bases not matched to a gene. The CDR3 sequence is 17 residues long. The V gene's germline CDR1 is SGHDT and CDR2 YYEEEE. The CDR3 DNA sequence: TGTGCCAGCAGCGGCAGACTAGCGGGAGTAATTTTAAATGAGCAGTTCTTC. Its protein product is CASSGRLAGVILNEQFF.

The chain couples TRBV14 to TRBJ2-4; 7 bases are shared with TRBD1. The CDR3 spans 16 residues. Germline CDR1 SGHDN, CDR2 FVKESK. V was pared by 2 bases and J by 2 bases, with 6 bases of the junction left unmatched. The DNA of the CDR3 is TGTGCCAGCAGCCAACAGGGGGTTTCTCCCAAAAACATTCAGTACTTC. Protein: CASSQQGVSPKNIQYF.

The sample holds a few counts of this clonotype. The chain has TRBV12-3 or TRBV12-4 and TRBJ1-1; D may be TRBD1 (6 bases). CDR3 size: 12 residues. The CDR3 sequence: CALTGRNTEAFF. DNA for the CDR3: TGTGCTTTAACAGGGCGGAACACTGAAGCTTTCTTT.

V is TRBV27 and J is TRBJ2-7; 7 nucleotides match TRBD1. This CDR3 contains 13 residues. Per germline, CDR1 MNHEY and CDR2 SMNVEV (reference sequence). The J segment lost 5 bases and the V segment lost 5 bases, leaving 6 bases of the junction unmatched. Here the CDR3 reads CASSPQGVNEQYF. In nucleotides, the CDR3 is TGTGCCAGCAGTCCCCAGGGGGTTAACGAGCAGTACTTC.

The chain carries TRBV5-1 and TRBJ2-5, with 7 bases fitting TRBD1. The CDR3 contains 13 residues. Germline values: CDR1 SGHRS, CDR2 YFSETQ. The V gene end was trimmed by 3 bases and the J gene end by 4 bases; junction bases not matched to a gene: 3. The CDR3 protein is CASSYGTAETQYF. The DNA of the CDR3 is TGCGCCAGCAGCTACGGGACAGCAGAGACCCAGTACTTC.

The chain recombines TRBV7-2 with TRBJ1-4; the match to TRBD1 covers 8 bases. The germline V gene encodes CDR1 SGHTA and CDR2 FQGNSA. The V and J ends lost 1 base and 12 bases, in that order; junction bases with no gene match: 10. The length of the CDR3 is 15 residues. This CDR3 is CASSLGWGQERELFF. For the CDR3, the DNA is TGTGCCAGCAGCTTAGGATGGGGACAGGAGAGAGAACTGTTTTTT.